These 2 T cell receptor beta chains were all obtained from the same sample, sequenced in a study of T cell responses to AZD1222 COVID-19 vaccine. Measured with immunoSEQ multiplex PCR; TCRdb has only the in-frame clones, and not every one. The profile shows around 120,000 clones, around 89% of them singletons. The sequenced sample was peripheral blood, obtained on day 0 of MenACWY control vaccination. The receptors here all came from an adult in good health.

This sequence joins TRBV3-1 (or the pseudogene TRBV3-2) and TRBJ1-4; D gene ambiguous. CDR1 and CDR2 (germline): LGHDT, YNNKEL (reference sequence). Between the trimmed V and J ends, which lost 2 bases and 1 base, there was a span of 5 bases. The CDR3 is made up of 14 amino acids. The CDR3, as DNA: TGTGCCAGCAGCCAAACAGAAACTAATGAAAAACTGTTTTTT. Residues: CASSQTETNEKLFF.

The chain carries TRBV2 and TRBJ1-5; 8 nucleotides line up with TRBD1. The CDR3 loop spans 13 amino acids. Trimming removed 8 bases from V and 5 bases from J; junction bases left unmatched: 5. Germline CDR1 and CDR2: SNHLY and FYNNEI. The CDR3 protein is CASGGQDDQPQHF. In DNA form, the CDR3 reads TGTGCCAGCGGGGGACAGGATGATCAGCCCCAGCATTTT.